Listed below are T cell receptor beta chains from one sample, sequenced in a study of cytomegalovirus exposure and HLA in healthy donors. TCRdb keeps only in-frame clones here, not all; method: immunoSEQ multiplex PCR. This repertoire shows fewer than 200,000 clones, around 80% found once; its top ten account for less than 0.9%. The sequencing sample was made of PBMCs. Source of these receptors: a female donor in good health and CMV-seronegative. CDR3s include the opening cysteine and the closing phenylalanine or tryptophan. Fields, in order: V gene, J gene, D gene, clone size, CDR3 DNA, CDR3 protein. A D gene is named only where the DNA matches it firmly. Clone sizes are given selectively: once, few, many, or a class where the clone is expanded.

V gene: TRBV7-9
J gene: TRBJ2-2
D gene: TRBD1
clone size: .
CDR3 DNA: TGTGCCAGCAGCTTTAACATTGGGACAGGGTTAATTTACACCGGGGAGCTGTTTTTT
CDR3 protein: CASSFNIGTGLIYTGELFF

V gene: TRBV11-3
J gene: TRBJ1-2
D gene: TRBD1
clone size: .
CDR3 DNA: TGTGCCAGCAGCTCGGGGGACAGGGGCTATGGCTACACCTTC
CDR3 protein: CASSSGDRGYGYTF

V gene: TRBV30
J gene: TRBJ1-3
D gene: .
clone size: .
CDR3 DNA: TGTGCCTGGAGAATCGGGAACACCATATATTTT
CDR3 protein: CAWRIGNTIYF

V gene: TRBV16
J gene: TRBJ2-7
D gene: TRBD1
clone size: .
CDR3 DNA: TGTGCCAGCAGCCAGACTGAGGGAGACAGGGAGTACGAGCAGTACTTC
CDR3 protein: CASSQTEGDREYEQYF

V gene: TRBV18
J gene: TRBJ2-5
D gene: .
clone size: .
CDR3 DNA: TGTGCCAGCTCACTAACCACTGGAGGGGCGGAGACCCAGTACTTC
CDR3 protein: CASSLTTGGAETQYF

V gene: TRBV27
J gene: TRBJ1-5
D gene: .
clone size: .
CDR3 DNA: TGTGCCAGCAGTCTCTGGAGGCGATGGGCGTACCAGCCCCAGCATTTT
CDR3 protein: CASSLWRRWAYQPQHF

V gene: TRBV5-1
J gene: TRBJ2-7
D gene: TRBD1
clone size: .
CDR3 DNA: TGCGCCAGCAGCTCCGGGACAGGGGGCTACGAGCAGTACTTC
CDR3 protein: CASSSGTGGYEQYF

V gene: TRBV9
J gene: TRBJ2-5
D gene: TRBD1
clone size: .
CDR3 DNA: TGTGCCAGCAGCGTCGGGACAGGGGGCCTTGTGACCCAGTACTTC
CDR3 protein: CASSVGTGGLVTQYF

V gene: TRBV2
J gene: TRBJ1-1
D gene: .
clone size: .
CDR3 DNA: TGTGCCTCCAGGCCGGAGGGGAACACTGAAGCTTTCTTT
CDR3 protein: CASRPEGNTEAFF

V gene: TRBV4-2
J gene: TRBJ1-1
D gene: .
clone size: .
CDR3 DNA: TGTGCCAGCAGCCAAGAGACGGGGGGGTTAACTGAAGCTTTCTTT
CDR3 protein: CASSQETGGLTEAFF

V gene: TRBV4-2
J gene: TRBJ2-5
D gene: .
clone size: .
CDR3 DNA: TGTGCCAGCAGCCATCAATTTAGGGGGGGGGAGACCCAGTACTTC
CDR3 protein: CASSHQFRGGETQYF

V gene: TRBV6-5
J gene: TRBJ2-7
D gene: TRBD2
clone size: .
CDR3 DNA: TGTGCCAGCAGTGGAGCGGGGGCCTCCTACGAGCAGTACTTC
CDR3 protein: CASSGAGASYEQYF

V gene: TRBV2
J gene: TRBJ1-5
D gene: TRBD1
clone size: .
CDR3 DNA: TGTGCCAGCAGGGGGGACAGGGAGAATCAGCCCCAGCATTTT
CDR3 protein: CASRGDRENQPQHF

V gene: TRBV28
J gene: TRBJ1-2
D gene: TRBD1
clone size: .
CDR3 DNA: TGTGCCGGACAGGGGGGCAACTATGGCTACACCTTC
CDR3 protein: CAGQGGNYGYTF

V gene: TRBV7-3
J gene: TRBJ1-1
D gene: .
clone size: .
CDR3 DNA: TGTGCCAGCAGCCCCCGGGGACAGAACACTGAAGCTTTCTTT
CDR3 protein: CASSPRGQNTEAFF

V gene: TRBV4-2
J gene: TRBJ2-3
D gene: .
clone size: .
CDR3 DNA: TGTGCCAGCAGCCAAGATCTCGCGACACCTAGCACAGATACGCAGTATTTT
CDR3 protein: CASSQDLATPSTDTQYF

V gene: TRBV9
J gene: TRBJ1-3
D gene: .
clone size: .
CDR3 DNA: TGTGCCAGCAGTCAGGCCTTCTCTGGAAACACCATATATTTT
CDR3 protein: CASSQAFSGNTIYF

V gene: TRBV4-1
J gene: TRBJ2-6
D gene: TRBD2
clone size: .
CDR3 DNA: TGCGCCAGCAGCCCCGGGGGGGGGAGGCGGGGGGCCAACGTCCTGACTTTC
CDR3 protein: CASSPGGGRRGANVLTF

V gene: TRBV30
J gene: TRBJ2-5
D gene: .
clone size: few
CDR3 DNA: TGTGCCTGGAGCGCCGCCGGGGGCCAGTACTTC
CDR3 protein: CAWSAAGGQYF

V gene: TRBV29-1
J gene: TRBJ1-2
D gene: TRBD1
clone size: .
CDR3 DNA: TGCAGCGTGACAGGGGCTGGGTATGGCTACACCTTC
CDR3 protein: CSVTGAGYGYTF

V gene: TRBV4-3
J gene: TRBJ2-2
D gene: TRBD1
clone size: .
CDR3 DNA: TGCGCCAGCAGCCGCACCGGGACAGGGGCAATCGGGGAGCTGTTTTTT
CDR3 protein: CASSRTGTGAIGELFF

V gene: TRBV13
J gene: TRBJ2-5
D gene: TRBD2
clone size: .
CDR3 DNA: TGTGCCAGCAGCTTTTTGCGGGAGGTGCGAGAGACCCAGTACTTC
CDR3 protein: CASSFLREVRETQYF

V gene: TRBV7-2
J gene: TRBJ2-4
D gene: .
clone size: .
CDR3 DNA: TGTGCCAGCAGCTTTTCGAGCGGTACTTGTGAGTACTTC
CDR3 protein: CASSFSSGTCEYF

V gene: TRBV4-3
J gene: TRBJ1-6
D gene: TRBD1
clone size: .
CDR3 DNA: TGCGCCAGCAGCCAAGCCGGGACAGGCTATAATTCACCCCTCCACTTT
CDR3 protein: CASSQAGTGYNSPLHF

V gene: TRBV28
J gene: TRBJ2-7
D gene: TRBD1
clone size: few
CDR3 DNA: TGTGCCAGCAGTCCAACAGGGGGCCTGCTGGAGCAGTACTTC
CDR3 protein: CASSPTGGLLEQYF